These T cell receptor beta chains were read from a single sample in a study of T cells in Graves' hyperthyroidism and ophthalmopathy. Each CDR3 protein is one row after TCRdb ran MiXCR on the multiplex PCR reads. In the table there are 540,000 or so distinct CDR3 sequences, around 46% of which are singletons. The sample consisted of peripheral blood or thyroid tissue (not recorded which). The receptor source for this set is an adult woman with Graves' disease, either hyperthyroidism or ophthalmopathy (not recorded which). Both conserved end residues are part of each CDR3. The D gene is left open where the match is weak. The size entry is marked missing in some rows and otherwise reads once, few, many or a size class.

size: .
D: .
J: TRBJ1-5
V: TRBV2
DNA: TGTGCCAGCAGTGGGGACGGAGTCCTGACCTACGAGCATTTT
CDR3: CASSGDGVLTYEHF

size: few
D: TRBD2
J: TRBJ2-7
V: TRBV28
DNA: TGTGCCAGCTCAAGGCGGCTAGCGGGATTTTACGAGCAGTACTTC
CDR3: CASSRRLAGFYEQYF

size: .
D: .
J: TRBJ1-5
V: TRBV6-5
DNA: TGTGCCAGCAGCTGGACGGGGGGAGGGCCCCAGCATTTT
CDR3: CASSWTGGGPQHF

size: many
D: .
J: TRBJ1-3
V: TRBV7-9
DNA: TGTGCCAGCAGCCGACTAACAGGCTCTGGAAACACCATATATTTT
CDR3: CASSRLTGSGNTIYF

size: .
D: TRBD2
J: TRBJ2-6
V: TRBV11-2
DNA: TGTGCCAGCAGCTTAGTGCTAGCGGGCAGCGCAAACTCTGGGGCCAACGTCCTGACTTTC
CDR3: CASSLVLAGSANSGANVLTF

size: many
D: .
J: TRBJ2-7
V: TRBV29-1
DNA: TGCAGCGCCCTCCTTGGGACCTCCTACGAGCAGTACTTC
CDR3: CSALLGTSYEQYF

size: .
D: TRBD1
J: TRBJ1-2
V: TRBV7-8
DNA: TGTGCCAGCAGCCCCCGGGACAGACAGAATAAATATGGCTACACCTTC
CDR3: CASSPRDRQNKYGYTF

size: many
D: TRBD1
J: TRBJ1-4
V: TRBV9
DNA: TGTGCCAGCAGCGTTAGGTCGGGGACAGGGGGCGAAAAACTGTTTTTT
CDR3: CASSVRSGTGGEKLFF

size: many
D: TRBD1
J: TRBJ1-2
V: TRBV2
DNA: TGTGCCAGCAGTGAAAACAGGGGCTATGGCTACACCTTC
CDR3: CASSENRGYGYTF

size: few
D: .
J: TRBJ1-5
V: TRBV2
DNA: TGTGCCAGCAGCCGCGACAGTGGCGATCAGCCCCAGCATTTT
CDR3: CASSRDSGDQPQHF

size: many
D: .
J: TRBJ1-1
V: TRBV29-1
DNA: TGCAGCGTCCATCCAGGGACTGAAGCTTTCTTT
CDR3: CSVHPGTEAFF

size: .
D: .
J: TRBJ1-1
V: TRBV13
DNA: TGTGCCAGCAGCTTAGGTCCGACCCACACTGAAGCTTTCTTT
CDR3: CASSLGPTHTEAFF

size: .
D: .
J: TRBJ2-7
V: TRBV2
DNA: TGTGCCAGCAGTGAGGGGGCAGGGGAGCACTACGAGCAGTACTTC
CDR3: CASSEGAGEHYEQYF

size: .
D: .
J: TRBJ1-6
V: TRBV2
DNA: TGTGCCAGCAGTGATTCGATGGGGACCGCTTCACCCCTCCACTTT
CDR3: CASSDSMGTASPLHF

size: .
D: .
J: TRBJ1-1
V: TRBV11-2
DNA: TGTGCCACCAGCCCCACAGGGACGAACACTGAAGCTTTCTTT
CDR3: CATSPTGTNTEAFF

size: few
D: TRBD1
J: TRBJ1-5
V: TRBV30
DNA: TGTGCCTGGAGTGTATGGACAGGGGGTCAGCCCCAGCATTTT
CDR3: CAWSVWTGGQPQHF

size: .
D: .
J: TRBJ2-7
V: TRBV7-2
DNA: TGTGCCGGCAGCTTTAACGAAGGTTCAACACGTTGGCACTTC
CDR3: CAGSFNEGSTRWHF

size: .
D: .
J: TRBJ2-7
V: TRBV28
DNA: TGTGCAGCTAGCCTGAACCGAATCCCGGGGAACTACGAGCAGTACTTC
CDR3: CAASLNRIPGNYEQYF

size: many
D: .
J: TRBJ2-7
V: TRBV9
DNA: TGTGCCAGCAGCGTAGACCCTAGCTTCTCCTACGAGCAGTACTTC
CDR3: CASSVDPSFSYEQYF

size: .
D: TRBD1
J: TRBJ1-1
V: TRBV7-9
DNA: TGTGCCAGCAGCTTACAGGGGGCGAAGGCTGAAGCTTTCTTT
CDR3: CASSLQGAKAEAFF

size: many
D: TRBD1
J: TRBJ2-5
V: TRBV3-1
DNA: TGTGCCAGCAGCCTAACAGGGGAAGAAGGAGAGACCCAGTACTTC
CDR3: CASSLTGEEGETQYF

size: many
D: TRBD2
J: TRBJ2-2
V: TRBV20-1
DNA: TGCAGTGCTAGTGAGGGTAGCGGGGCGGTCAGCGGGGAGCTGTTTTTT
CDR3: CSASEGSGAVSGELFF

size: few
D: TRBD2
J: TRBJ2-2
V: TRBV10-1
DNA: TGCGCCAGCAGCGGGACTAGCGGGAGCGTGGGCACCGGGGAGCTGTTTTTT
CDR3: CASSGTSGSVGTGELFF

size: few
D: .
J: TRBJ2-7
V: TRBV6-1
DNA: TGTGCCAGCAGTGAAGGCGGACGTTCCTCCTACGAGCAGTACTTC
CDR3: CASSEGGRSSYEQYF

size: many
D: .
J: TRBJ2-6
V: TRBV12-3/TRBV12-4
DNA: TGTGCCAGCAGATCCCCAGGGCAGGGAATCTCTGGGGCCAACGTCCTGACTTTC
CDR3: CASRSPGQGISGANVLTF

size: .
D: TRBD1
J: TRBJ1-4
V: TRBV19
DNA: TGTGCCAGTAGTGGTAATTGGGACAGTAATGAAAAACTGTTTTTT
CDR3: CASSGNWDSNEKLFF

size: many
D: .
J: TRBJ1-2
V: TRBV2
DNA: TGTGCCAGCAGCTACGACAAGATCGGCTACACCTTC
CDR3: CASSYDKIGYTF

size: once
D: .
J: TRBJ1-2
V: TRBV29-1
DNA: TGCAGCGTGGGGGGACCATATGGCTACACCTTC
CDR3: CSVGGPYGYTF

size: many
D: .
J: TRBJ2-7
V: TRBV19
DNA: TGTGCCAGTAGTCCCCTTCACAGGAGGACCCATTCCTACGAGCAGTACTTC
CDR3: CASSPLHRRTHSYEQYF

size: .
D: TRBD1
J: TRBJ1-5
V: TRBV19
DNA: TGTGCCAGTAGTTATACAGGGGGCGTCGGGATGAATCAGCCCCAGCATTTT
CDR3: CASSYTGGVGMNQPQHF

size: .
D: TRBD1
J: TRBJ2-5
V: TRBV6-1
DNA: TGTGCCAGCACTGCGACAGGGGGCCTCAATCAGCCCCAGTACTTC
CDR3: CASTATGGLNQPQYF

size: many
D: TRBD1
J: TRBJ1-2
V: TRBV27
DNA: TGTGCCAGCAGTCTAACTACCGGGACAGGGAATGGCTACACCTTC
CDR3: CASSLTTGTGNGYTF

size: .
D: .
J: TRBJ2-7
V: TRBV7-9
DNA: TGTGCCAGCAGTTTAGATTGGGGGTTAAGCTCCTACGAGCAGTACTTC
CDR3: CASSLDWGLSSYEQYF

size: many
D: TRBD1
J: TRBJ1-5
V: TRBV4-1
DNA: TGCGCCAGCAGCATGAGGACAGGGGGACCGCAGCCCCAGCATTTT
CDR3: CASSMRTGGPQPQHF

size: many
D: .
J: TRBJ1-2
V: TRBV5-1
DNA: TGCGCCAGCAGGATCGGATCTAGTGGGGGCTACACCTTC
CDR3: CASRIGSSGGYTF

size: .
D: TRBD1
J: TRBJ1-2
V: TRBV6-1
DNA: TGTGCCAGCAGTGACGATGCCGGGACAGGGAGTGGCTACACCTTC
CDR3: CASSDDAGTGSGYTF

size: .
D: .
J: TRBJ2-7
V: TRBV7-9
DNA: TGTGCCAGCAGCACCACGGACGTGGGCTACGAGCAGTACTTC
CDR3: CASSTTDVGYEQYF

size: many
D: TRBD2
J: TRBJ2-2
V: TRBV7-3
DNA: TGTGCCAGCAGCCTTAGCGGGGCCGGGGAGCTGTTTTTT
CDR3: CASSLSGAGELFF

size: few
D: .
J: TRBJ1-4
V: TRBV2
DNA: TGTGCCAGCAGTGAAGAGGGGATGGGTAATGAAAAACTGTTTTTT
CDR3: CASSEEGMGNEKLFF

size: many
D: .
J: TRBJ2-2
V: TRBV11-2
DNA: TGTGCCAGCAGCGAAGGACGGCTCAGCGGGGAGCTGTTTTTT
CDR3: CASSEGRLSGELFF

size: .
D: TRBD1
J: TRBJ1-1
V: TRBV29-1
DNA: TGCAGCGCAGACAGGGGGACGGGTAACACTGAAGCTTTCTTT
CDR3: CSADRGTGNTEAFF

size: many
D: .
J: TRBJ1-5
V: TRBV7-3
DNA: TGTGCCAGCAGCACGACAGTAAATCAGCCCCAGCATTTT
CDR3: CASSTTVNQPQHF

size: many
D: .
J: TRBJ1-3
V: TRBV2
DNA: TGTGCCAGCAGGACCCATACAGGGCTCTCTGGAAACACCATATATTTT
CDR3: CASRTHTGLSGNTIYF